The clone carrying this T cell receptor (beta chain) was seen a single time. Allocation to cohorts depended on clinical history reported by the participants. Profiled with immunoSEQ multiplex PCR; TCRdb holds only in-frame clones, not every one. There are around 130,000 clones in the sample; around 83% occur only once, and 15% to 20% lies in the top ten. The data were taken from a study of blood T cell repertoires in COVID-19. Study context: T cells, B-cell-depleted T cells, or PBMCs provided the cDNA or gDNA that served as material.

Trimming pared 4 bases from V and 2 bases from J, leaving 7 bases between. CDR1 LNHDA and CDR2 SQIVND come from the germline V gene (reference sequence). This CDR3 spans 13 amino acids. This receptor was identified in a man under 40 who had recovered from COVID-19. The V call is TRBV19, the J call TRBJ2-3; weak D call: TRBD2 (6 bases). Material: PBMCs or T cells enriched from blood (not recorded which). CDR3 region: CASSRGLTDTQYF. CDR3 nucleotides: TGTGCCAGTAGTAGGGGACTCACAGATACGCAGTATTTT.